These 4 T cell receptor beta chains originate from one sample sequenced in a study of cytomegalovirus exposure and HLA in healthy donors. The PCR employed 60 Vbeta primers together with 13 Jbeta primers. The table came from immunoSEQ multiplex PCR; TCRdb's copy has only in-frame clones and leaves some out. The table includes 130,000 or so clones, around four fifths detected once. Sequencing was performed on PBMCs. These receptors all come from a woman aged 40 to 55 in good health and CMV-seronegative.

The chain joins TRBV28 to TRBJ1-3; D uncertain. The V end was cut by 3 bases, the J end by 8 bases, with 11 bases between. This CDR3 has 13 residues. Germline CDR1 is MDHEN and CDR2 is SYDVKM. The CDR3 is CASSFSFVHTIYF. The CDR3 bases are TGTGCCAGCAGTTTTTCCTTCGTTCACACCATATATTTT.

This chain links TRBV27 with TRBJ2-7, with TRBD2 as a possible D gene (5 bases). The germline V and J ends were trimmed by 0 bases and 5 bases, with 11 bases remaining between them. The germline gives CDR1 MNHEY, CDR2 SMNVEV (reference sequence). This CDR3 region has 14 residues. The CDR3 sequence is CASSLSGIGDEQYF. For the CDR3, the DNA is TGTGCCAGCAGTTTATCGGGCATCGGGGACGAGCAGTACTTC.

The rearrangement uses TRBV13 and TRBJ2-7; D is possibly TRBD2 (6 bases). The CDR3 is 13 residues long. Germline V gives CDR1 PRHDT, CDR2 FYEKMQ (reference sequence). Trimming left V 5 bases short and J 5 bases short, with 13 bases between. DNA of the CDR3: TGTGCCAGCAGCGTCGGGACTCCCCACGAGCAGTACTTC. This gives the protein CASSVGTPHEQYF.

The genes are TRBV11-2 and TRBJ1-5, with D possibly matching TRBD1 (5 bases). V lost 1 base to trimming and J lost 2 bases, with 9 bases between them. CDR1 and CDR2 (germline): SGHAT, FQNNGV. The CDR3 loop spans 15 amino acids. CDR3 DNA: TGTGCCAGCAGCTTAGTGGCGGGGGGCAATCAGCCCCAGCATTTT. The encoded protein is CASSLVAGGNQPQHF.